The 24 T cell receptor beta chains below come from one sample, sequenced in a study of beta chain features in type 1 diabetes. Findings of the study overall: All four CD4+ subsets from Type 1 diabetes patients carried moderately but significantly shorter TCRB CDR3s.

Expressed TCRB transcripts got sequenced, as all isolated RNA was reverse transcribed. TCRdb's table, derived via immunoSEQ multiplex PCR, lists solely in-frame clones and lacks some. The sample shows 28,000 or so clones, 65% of them seen only once. Antigens for these TCRs are unknown. Material for sequencing was Tregs from blood. These receptors came from a woman aged 25 to 39 with type 1 diabetes.

The chain has TRBV5-4 and TRBJ2-7; 7 bases line up with TRBD1. The V gene's germline CDR1 is SGHNT and CDR2 YYREEE (reference sequence). Trimming took 1 base from V and 10 from J; bases not matched to a gene: 14. CDR3 size: 15 residues. This chain's CDR3 is CASSLIGTAPPDQYF. The CDR3 region has the DNA TGTGCCAGCAGCTTGATCGGGACAGCCCCGCCGGATCAGTACTTC.

As for this clone: Other DNA sequences in the same sample also yield this CDR3. V is TRBV6-6 and J is TRBJ2-2; the D is unclear. This CDR3 is built from 13 residues. Deletions cut 5 bases from V and 2 bases from J, with 6 bases between. The germline gives CDR1 MNHNY, CDR2 SVGAGI (reference sequence). The CDR3 sequence is CASSLRNTGELFF. The CDR3 nucleotides are TGTGCCAGCAGTCTTAGAAACACCGGGGAGCTGTTTTTT.

The chain couples TRBV11-1 to TRBJ1-1; 9 nucleotides line up with TRBD1. CDR3 length: 14 amino acids. Germline V lookup: CDR1 SGHAT, CDR2 FQDESV (reference sequence). V dropped 2 bases and J dropped 8; count of bases not matched to a gene: 6. This CDR3 is CASSLTGQGNEAFF. As DNA, the CDR3 is TGTGCCAGCAGCTTAACGGGACAGGGAAACGAAGCTTTCTTT.

V gene TRBV2 combines with J gene TRBJ2-2; D may be TRBD2 (5 bases). This CDR3 region has 15 residues. Germline V CDR1 and CDR2: SNHLY, FYNNEI. Deletions cut 4 bases from V and 0 bases from J, with 9 bases between. The CDR3 region is CASSGGLANTGELFF. CDR3 nucleotides: TGTGCCAGCAGTGGAGGGTTGGCGAACACCGGGGAGCTGTTTTTT. Drawing the rest from reference TRBV2 and TRBJ2-2, the complete variable domain is EPEVTQTPSHQVTQMGQEVILRCVPISNHLYFYWYRQILGQKVEFLVSFYNNEISEKSEIFDDQFSVERPDGSNFTLKIRSTKLEDSAMYFCASSGGLANTGELFFGEGSRLTVL.

J is TRBJ2-7 and V is TRBV28; D perhaps matches TRBD1 (5 bases). The CDR3 sequence is 15 residues long. The V gene lost 6 bases and the J gene lost 0 bases, with 15 bases spanning the gap. Germline V CDR1 and CDR2: MDHEN, SYDVKM. CDR3 in DNA: TGTGCCAGCAGCCGAAGGGGTTATAGCTCCTACGAGCAGTACTTC. Protein product: CASSRRGYSSYEQYF.

The V and J genes are TRBV5-5 and TRBJ2-7; TRBD2 matches 8 bases. The germline V gene has CDR1 SGHKS and CDR2 YYEKEE (reference sequence). The CDR3 consists of 15 residues. V dropped 3 bases and J dropped 2; count of bases not matched to a gene: 7. The DNA for the CDR3 is TGTGCCAGCAGCTCCACTCCGGGAGGGACCTACGAGCAGTACTTC. It encodes CASSSTPGGTYEQYF. Full variable domain (outside the CDR3, taken from reference TRBV5-5 and TRBJ2-7): DAGVTQSPTHLIKTRGQQVTLRCSPISGHKSVSWYQQVLGQGPQFIFQYYEKEERGRGNFPDRFSARQFPNYSSELNVNALLLGDSALYLCASSSTPGGTYEQYFGPGTRLTVT.

The chain couples TRBV10-3 to TRBJ1-1; a possible D gene is TRBD1 (6 bases). The CDR3 extends over 14 amino acids. Trimming pared 5 bases from V and 5 bases from J, leaving 15 bases between. Germline CDR1 and CDR2: ENHRY and SYGVKD. Here the CDR3 DNA reads TGTGCCATCAGTCCCCCAGGGGTGGGGACTGAAGCTTTCTTT. Protein: CAISPPGVGTEAFF.

This chain links TRBV19 with TRBJ1-5; D not certain. In germline, CDR1 is LNHDA, CDR2 SQIVND (reference sequence). The ends were cut back, 4 bases at V and 6 bases at J, with 13 bases in the middle. The CDR3 is 14 residues long. This chain's CDR3 is CASSKPRNRQPQHF. The CDR3 coding sequence is TGTGCCAGTAGTAAGCCGCGGAATCGTCAGCCCCAGCATTTT. The complete variable domain, with remaining parts taken from reference TRBV19 and TRBJ1-5, reads DGGITQSPKYLFRKEGQNVTLSCEQNLNHDAMYWYRQDPGQGLRLIYYSQIVNDFQKGDIAEGYSVSREKKESFPLTVTSAQKNPTAFYLCASSKPRNRQPQHFGDGTRLSIL.

The V and J genes are TRBV5-1 and TRBJ2-5, with D possibly being TRBD1 (5 bases). Germline V lookup: CDR1 SGHRS, CDR2 YFSETQ. Trimming removed 3 bases at V and 1 base at J, with 13 bases between. This CDR3 comprises 15 residues. CDR3 in amino acids: CASSWQGWGQETQYF. The CDR3 nucleotides read TGCGCCAGCAGCTGGCAGGGATGGGGCCAAGAGACCCAGTACTTC.

This clone was seen a handful of times. The chain links TRBV7-9 to TRBJ2-7; maybe TRBD2 (6 bases). V lost 5 bases to trimming and J lost 3 bases, with 14 bases between them. Germline V gene lookup returns CDR1 SEHNR and CDR2 FQNEAQ (reference sequence). This CDR3 is built from 14 residues. The CDR3 loop reads CASSPGRGFYEQYF. CDR3 in DNA: TGTGCCAGCAGCCCAGGGCGGGGTTTCTACGAGCAGTACTTC.

The V and J genes are TRBV7-9 and TRBJ2-7, with 9 positions matching TRBD1. Losses at the gene ends were 5 bases for V and 4 bases for J; bases not matched to a gene: 3. CDR3 length: 13 amino acids. Germline V gives CDR1 SEHNR, CDR2 FQNEAQ (reference sequence). CDR3 DNA: TGTGCCAGCAGCCTGACAGGGGGATACGAGCAGTACTTC. Translation: CASSLTGGYEQYF.

The V gene is TRBV11-1, the J gene TRBJ2-2, with 8 bases identical to TRBD1. Germline CDR1 SGHAT, CDR2 FQDESV (reference sequence). The CDR3 sequence is 15 residues long. After removal of 5 bases from V and 5 bases from J, the junction contained 7 bases not matched to a gene. CDR3 in DNA: TGTGCCAGCAGCCGGGACAGGACCGGGACCGGGGAGCTGTTTTTT. As protein: CASSRDRTGTGELFF.

The gene calls are TRBV7-8 and TRBJ2-3; 9 nucleotides agree with TRBD2. The CDR3 loop spans 17 amino acids. From germline, CDR1 is SGHVS and CDR2 FQNEAQ. V was pared by 0 bases and J by 4 bases, with 8 bases of the junction left unmatched. The CDR3 is CASSLAVVAGVPDTQYF. CDR3 DNA: TGTGCCAGCAGCTTAGCAGTGGTAGCGGGAGTTCCAGATACGCAGTATTTT.

This clone was seen a few times. As DNA, the CDR3 is TGTGCCAGCAGAAAACTAGCGGGAGGACAATGGAATGAGCAGTTCTTC. Translated, it gives CASRKLAGGQWNEQFF. The V gene is TRBV27, the J gene TRBJ2-1, with 12 positions matching TRBD2. The germline CDR1 and CDR2 sequences are MNHEY and SMNVEV (reference sequence). The CDR3 loop spans 16 amino acids. With 6 bases clipped from V and 7 bases from J, the junction kept 10 bases outside the gene matches.

The V call is TRBV6-6, the J call TRBJ1-2; the match to TRBD1 covers 8 bases. Germline V gives CDR1 MNHNY, CDR2 SVGAGI (reference sequence). Losses at the gene ends were 6 bases for V and 4 bases for J; bases not matched to a gene: 10. The CDR3 spans 15 residues. The CDR3 nucleotides read TGTGCCAGCAGGCTTCCGGGACAGGCCGCCTATGGCTACACCTTC. Its protein is CASRLPGQAAYGYTF.

The chain recombines TRBV29-1 with TRBJ1-4; maybe TRBD1 (5 bases). CDR1 is SQVTM and CDR2 is ANQGSEA in the germline V gene. The CDR3 sequence is 11 residues long. The CDR3 coding sequence is TGCTCCGGCGGAGGGGATGAAAAACTGTTTTTT. This sequence encodes CSGGGDEKLFF. Supplemented by reference TRBV29-1 and TRBJ1-4, the full variable domain reads SAVISQKPSRDICQRGTSLTIQCQVDSQVTMMFWYRQQPGQSLTLIATANQGSEATYESGFVIDKFPISRPNLTFSTLTVSNMSPEDSSIYLCSGGGDEKLFFGSGTQLSVL.

This clone was seen a few times. The rearrangement links TRBV5-1 to TRBJ2-1, with TRBD2 matching 14 bases. V shed 2 bases, J shed 0 bases, and the junction held 7 bases outside the gene matches. The CDR3 covers 19 residues. CDR1 is SGHRS, CDR2 YFSETQ, per germline. The DNA for the CDR3 is TGCGCCAGCAGCTTACCGGGACTAGCGGGGGCGAGCTCCTACAATGAGCAGTTCTTC. This encodes CASSLPGLAGASSYNEQFF.

The V gene is TRBV4-1, the J gene TRBJ2-7; TRBD1 might be the D (5 bases). V lost 5 bases and J 1 base, leaving 21 bases between the germline ends. The germline CDR1 and CDR2 sequences are MGHRA and YSYEKL. The CDR3 extends over 17 amino acids. For the CDR3, the DNA is TGCGCCAGCAGCTTACAATTTTCAGGGATTGATTCCTACGAGCAGTACTTC. Translating gives CASSLQFSGIDSYEQYF.

J is TRBJ2-2 and V is TRBV6-6, with a weak D call TRBD2 (5 bases). The CDR3 runs to 13 residues. V lost 2 bases, J lost 7 bases, and 8 bases lay in between. Germline V CDR1 and CDR2: MNHNY, SVGAGI (reference sequence). CDR3 in amino acids: CASSYRENGELFF. CDR3 sequence (DNA): TGTGCCAGCAGTTACAGGGAGAACGGGGAGCTGTTTTTT.

This clone was detected only once. The genes are TRBV23-1 and TRBJ2-7; D is uncertain. TRBV23-1 is annotated as an ORF whose role is uncertain. V lost 3 bases and J lost 7, with 7 bases in between. This CDR3 has 11 amino acids. CDR3 residues: CASSHPEEQYF. CDR3 coding DNA: TGCGCCAGCAGTCACCCCGAGGAGCAGTACTTC.

This clone was found once. V and J are TRBV7-8 and TRBJ2-1; TRBD2 aligns across 10 bases. The CDR3 runs to 15 residues. With 5 bases clipped from V and 4 bases from J, the junction kept 5 bases outside the gene matches. The germline CDR1 and CDR2 sequences are SGHVS and FQNEAQ. This chain's CDR3 is CASSARTSGYNEQFF. The CDR3 coding sequence is TGTGCCAGCAGCGCACGGACTAGCGGATACAATGAGCAGTTCTTC. Full variable domain (remainder filled in from reference TRBV7-8 and TRBJ2-1): GAGVSQSPRYKVAKRGQDVALRCDPISGHVSLFWYQQALGQGPEFLTYFQNEAQLDKSGLPSDRFFAERPEGSVSTLKIQRTQQEDSAVYLCASSARTSGYNEQFFGPGTRLTVL.

This clone came up once. The V call is TRBV29-1, the J call TRBJ1-1, with D hard to call. This CDR3 is built from 12 residues. Per the germline V gene, CDR1 is SQVTM and CDR2 is ANQGSEA. V was shortened by 5 bases and J by 5 bases, with 12 bases between the two germline ends. The CDR3 sequence: CSVLALRTEAFF. CDR3 bases: TGCAGCGTTCTAGCCTTACGGACTGAAGCTTTCTTT.

This rearrangement joins TRBV7-2 to TRBJ2-7; perhaps TRBD1 as D (6 bases). The CDR3 runs 13 residues. The germline V and J ends were trimmed by 0 bases and 3 bases, with 6 bases remaining between them. Per germline, CDR1 SGHTA and CDR2 FQGNSA. The CDR3 here is CASSLAGGYEQYF. The CDR3 DNA follows: TGTGCCAGCAGCTTAGCAGGGGGCTACGAGCAGTACTTC.

The CDR3 here is CASSPSGSSYNEQFF. CDR3 in DNA: TGTGCCAGCAGCCCTAGCGGGAGCTCCTACAATGAGCAGTTCTTC. V is TRBV7-9 and J is TRBJ2-1; 10 bases are a match to TRBD2. Germline lookup yields CDR1 SEHNR and CDR2 FQNEAQ (reference sequence). J gave up 0 bases and V 5 bases, and 1 base lay outside the gene matches. This CDR3 contains 15 residues.